The T cell receptor beta chain described here comes from a study of CD8 T cells in ankylosing spondylitis. General observations from the study: Disease-linked clones bore a CD8+ phenotype and were relatively rare in peripheral blood. Prior work had noted some motif variants in reactive arthritis blood and synovial fluid. As reported, disease-linked clones showed significant enrichment in matched ankylosing spondylitis synovial fluid.

Germline V gene lookup returns CDR1 SGHVS and CDR2 FQNEAQ. This CDR3 spans 13 amino acids. Trimming cost V 3 bases and J 10 bases; bases outside gene matches: 2. Regarding this clonotype: What it binds is not known.

TCRdb processed the 5' RACE reads anew with MiXCR; each CDR3 protein has one entry. The table records roughly 60,000 distinct CDR3 sequences, about 6% of them present only once. The gene calls are TRBV7-8 and TRBJ2-1; the match to TRBD2 covers 11 bases. The origin of this receptor is a male donor with ankylosing spondylitis. Sequenced input: synovial fluid, either unsorted or a sorted T cell fraction (not recorded which). The CDR3 is CASSLRLAGEQFF. CDR3 DNA sequence: TGTGCCAGCAGCTTGAGACTAGCGGGGGAGCAGTTCTTC.